This TCR beta chain was captured in a study of blood T cell repertoires in COVID-19. Sequencing was performed with immunoSEQ multiplex PCR; in TCRdb, only in-frame clones are kept and a portion is missing. The table lists over 60,000 clones, more than 90% of them singletons. The length of the CDR3 is 14 residues. V was clipped by 6 bases and J by 5 bases, with 16 bases between them. In germline, CDR1 is MNHEY, CDR2 SVGAGI. The sequence came from a woman older than 75 with active or convalescent COVID-19. Material: peripheral blood. The chain carries TRBV6-5 and TRBJ1-2; D is uncertain. The CDR3 DNA follows: TGTGCCAGCAGCGCGGCTTCCTTCCGGTATGGCTACACCTTC. Protein sequence: CASSAASFRYGYTF.